This T cell receptor (beta chain) derives from a study of T cell changes during pregnancy in multiple sclerosis. The method was immunoSEQ multiplex PCR; TCRdb's version includes in-frame clones alone and lacks a portion of them. The profile covers 60,000 to 85,000 clones, with roughly 94% appearing a single time and more than 0.45% taken by the ten largest. Trimming took 5 bases from V and 0 from J, leaving 11 bases between them. This CDR3 is built from 14 residues. Germline-derived CDR1 and CDR2 are GTSNPN and SVGIG (reference sequence). The source was peripheral blood, collected in the third trimester of pregnancy. V is TRBV30 and J is TRBJ1-5, with TRBD1 as a possible D gene (5 bases). The receptor was isolated from a female donor with multiple sclerosis, enrolled in a pregnancy study. CDR3 region: CAWASGLSNQPQHF. DNA of the CDR3: TGTGCCTGGGCCTCGGGACTTAGCAATCAGCCCCAGCATTTT.